This T cell receptor beta chain was observed in a study of T-cell memory formation after mild COVID-19. TCR alpha and TCR beta cDNA libraries carrying sample barcodes and UMIs came from 5'RACE with constant-segment primers. MiXCR was run by TCRdb on the 5' RACE reads, yielding one entry per CDR3 protein. The table lists roughly 120,000 distinct CDR3 sequences, about 16% of them singletons, with around 13% in the top ten. In this sample, this clonotype turned up a few times. V lost 1 base to trimming and J lost 1 base, with 7 bases between them. The germline V gene encodes CDR1 LNHDA and CDR2 SQIVND (reference sequence). CDR3 length equals 14 residues.

The rearrangement uses TRBV19 and TRBJ2-5; D perhaps matches TRBD1 (5 bases). The TCR sequence derives from an adult woman who had mild COVID-19 (a few samples of this study predate the infection). Cell type and time point are not known. Sequenced: PBMCs or a T cell subset sorted from them (not recorded which). The CDR3 DNA reads TGTGCCAGTAGTATAGGGGGCGCCCAAGAGACCCAGTACTTC. This codes for CASSIGGAQETQYF.